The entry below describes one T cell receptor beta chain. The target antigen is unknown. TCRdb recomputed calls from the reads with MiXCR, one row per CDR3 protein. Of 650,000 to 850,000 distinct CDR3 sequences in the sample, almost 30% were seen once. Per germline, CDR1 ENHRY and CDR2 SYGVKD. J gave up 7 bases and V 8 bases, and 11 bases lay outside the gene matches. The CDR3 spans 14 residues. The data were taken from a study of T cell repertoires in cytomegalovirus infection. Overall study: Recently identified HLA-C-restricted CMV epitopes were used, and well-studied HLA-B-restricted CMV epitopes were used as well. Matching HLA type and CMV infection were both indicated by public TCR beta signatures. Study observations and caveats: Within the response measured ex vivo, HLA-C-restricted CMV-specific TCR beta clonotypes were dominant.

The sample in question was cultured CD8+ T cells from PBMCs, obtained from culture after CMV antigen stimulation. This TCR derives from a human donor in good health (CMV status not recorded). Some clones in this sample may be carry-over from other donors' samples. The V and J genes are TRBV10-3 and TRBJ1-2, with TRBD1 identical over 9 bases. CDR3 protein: CAIPGQGFKGGYTF. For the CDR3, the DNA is TGTGCCATCCCGGGACAGGGTTTTAAGGGTGGCTACACCTTC.